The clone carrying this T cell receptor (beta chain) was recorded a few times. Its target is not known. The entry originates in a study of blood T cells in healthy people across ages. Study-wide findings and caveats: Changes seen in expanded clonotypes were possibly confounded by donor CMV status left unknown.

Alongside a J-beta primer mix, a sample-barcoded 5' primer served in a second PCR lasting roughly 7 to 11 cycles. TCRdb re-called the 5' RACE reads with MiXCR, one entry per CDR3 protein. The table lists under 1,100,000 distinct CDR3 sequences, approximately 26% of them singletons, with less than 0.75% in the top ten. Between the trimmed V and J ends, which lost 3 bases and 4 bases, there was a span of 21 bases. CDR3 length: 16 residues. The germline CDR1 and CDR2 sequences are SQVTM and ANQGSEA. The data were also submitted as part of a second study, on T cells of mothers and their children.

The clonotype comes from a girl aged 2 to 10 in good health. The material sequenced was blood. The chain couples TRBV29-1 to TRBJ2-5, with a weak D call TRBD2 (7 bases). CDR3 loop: CSVEIPTRGAGETQYF. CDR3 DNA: TGCAGCGTTGAGATCCCGACCCGGGGGGCCGGAGAGACCCAGTACTTC. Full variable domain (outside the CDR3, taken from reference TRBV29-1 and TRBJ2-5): SAVISQKPSRDICQRGTSLTIQCQVDSQVTMMFWYRQQPGQSLTLIATANQGSEATYESGFVIDKFPISRPNLTFSTLTVSNMSPEDSSIYLCSVEIPTRGAGETQYFGPGTRLLVL.